One T cell receptor (beta chain) is described in this entry. Its cognate antigen is unknown. This entry belongs to a study of cytomegalovirus exposure and HLA in healthy donors. The germline gives CDR1 MNHNY, CDR2 SVGAGI (reference sequence). This CDR3 is 15 amino acids long. PCR amplification relied on 60 Vbeta primers (plus 13 Jbeta primers). The table came from immunoSEQ multiplex PCR; TCRdb's copy has only in-frame clones and leaves some out. The table lists around 130,000 clones, about 76% of them singletons. General study findings and limits: Researchers counted around 180 TCR beta chains as cytomegalovirus-associated.

Sequencing was done on a sample of PBMCs. The chain couples TRBV6-6 to TRBJ2-5, with 7 nucleotides matching TRBD1. The J call may be incorrect, as the DNA end agrees better with TRBJ2-7. The TCR was taken from a woman in her 40s in good health and CMV-seronegative. The CDR3 region is CASSLGQFSSYEQYF. In nucleotides, the CDR3 is TGTGCCAGCTCCCTGGGACAGTTTAGCTCCTACGAGCAGTACTTC.